This T cell receptor beta chain stems from a study of cytomegalovirus exposure and HLA in healthy donors (dated by TCRdb to 2017 to 2019). General notes on the study: According to an earlier analysis of several hundred of the donors, about 179 million T cells yielded 120 million or so unique TCR beta sequences and about 300 Gb of sequence data. Roughly 300 gigabases of sequencing data and roughly 80 million unique TCR sequences made up an early release that covered 500 to 700 HLA-typed donors. Of the roughly 400 genotyped donors, roughly 85% fell in the genetic ancestry cluster associated with self-reported Caucasian donors. The study was designed to test whether signatures of past pathogen exposure could be identified by cataloging public T cell receptors. The study used immunosequencing to profile the T cell repertoires of 666 subjects and linked those repertoires to cytomegalovirus serostatus. Along with the roughly 700-subject first cohort, a separate validation cohort of over a hundred different subjects was used. High-throughput TCR immunosequencing, statistical association of individual TCRs with disease status, and machine learning were combined to predict cytomegalovirus infection status. A later analysis re-examined previously published TCR beta repertoires from more than 550 donors and added high-resolution HLA genotyping to investigate patterns of TCR occurrence. The later analysis used no new phenotypic data to find candidate immune exposures, relying instead on TCR beta sequences and their occurrence across donors. An earlier analysis of approximately 580 of the donors used high-throughput TCR beta sequencing to judge whether each TCR beta V gene segment behaved as functional or pseudogenic. Donor age, sex, ethnicity and CMV serostatus were collected together with the repertoire data. Genome-wide SNP genotypes for about 60% of the roughly 670 donors were used in a later genetic analysis, which treated that subset as a discovery cohort. All discovery cohort repertoires had been generated using a single sequencing platform. HLA typing covered class I and class II loci at four-digit resolution. Typing coverage varied by locus: roughly 620-640 donors for A, B, C, DRB1 and DQB1; 500 to 550 for DQA1; more than 600 for DPA1; around 450 for DPB1. Because of strong linkage in the cohort, roughly five DR-DQ haplotypes were treated as single units for association and clustering. On average, about 240,000 unique TCR beta nucleotide sequences were sequenced per donor among a few hundred genotyped donors of the cohort, with about 19% of those sequences being non-productive.

CDR1 and CDR2 were assigned from the germline V gene as SGDLS and YYNGEE. Counted from cysteine to phenylalanine, this CDR3 has 12 amino acids. Only CDR3 DNA remains: 36 bases, in frame from the first base. The germline ends are 7 bases apart after V is trimmed by 1 base and J by 8 bases. Receptor amplification or capture employed the immunoSEQ multiplex PCR assay. For the multiplex PCR, a mixture combining 60 forward primers for TCR Vbeta segments and 13 reverse primers for TCR Jbeta segments was used. Amplification of the CDR3 region of rearranged TCR beta genes was performed with a multiplex PCR assay on genomic DNA. On the Illumina HiSeq System, the amplified TCR beta libraries were sequenced as 87-base-pair reads. In the source study's methods: In a later analysis, 70 million to 95 million unique TCR beta chains were counted across the 666 repertoires, and roughly 10 million of these chains were shared by at least two donors. To remove PCR and sequencing errors, raw reads were error-corrected and collapsed into unique sequences using a nearest-neighbor algorithm that merged closely related sequences. To assign V, D and J gene segments, CDR3 sequences were aligned to IMGT reference sequences. For a sequence to be retained, a match of at least six nucleotides to both a V gene segment and a J gene segment was required. Rearrangements were classified as productive when the CDR3 lacked stop codons and remained in frame with V and J, and all other rearrangements were classified as non-productive. Following IMGT convention, CDR3 was defined as the stretch from the second conserved V-encoded cysteine to the conserved J-encoded phenylalanine. In an earlier analysis of around 570 of the donors, sequences lacking an unambiguous match to a single V gene segment were excluded. An earlier analysis of a few hundred of the donors classified V segments as functional when productive rearrangements were above 56.7% and as segregating when the standard deviation between donors was above 5%. A statistical classification framework was built to diagnose cytomegalovirus status from the catalog of TCR beta chain sequences. In a later analysis, V and J genes were assigned by comparing TCR nucleotide sequences against IMGT/GENE-DB human TR gene sequences. Using the TCRdist pipeline, a later analysis assigned CDR3 sequences along with most-parsimonious VDJ recombination scenarios. A later analysis defined each TCR beta chain by its CDR3 amino acid sequence plus V-gene family, and excluded reads lacking a unique V-gene family. To address suspected cross-contamination and a sequencing artifact, a later analysis removed around 600 highly shared, low-generation-probability nucleotide sequences. For each public chain, a later analysis derived a clonal expansion index from normalized ranks of inferred template counts within each repertoire. In a later analysis, generation probabilities were computed using a VDJ recombination model fitted to out-of-frame rearrangements, and the results were checked against IGoR. In a later analysis, hypergeometric tests were used to score TCR-TCR, TCR-HLA and TCR-CMV co-occurrence, with a repertoire-size bias correction applied to TCR pairs. A later analysis estimated false discovery rates by permuting HLA or CMV assignments 20 times. In a later analysis, co-occurring TCRs were grouped using DBSCAN, with TCRdist sequence similarity added in when clustering inside HLA-allele-positive subsets. Repertoires with fewer than 30,000 or more than 120,000 public chains, plus five repertoires with anomalous nucleotide sharing, were excluded from co-occurrence clustering. TCRdb provides this immuneACCESS table in a form limited to in-frame rearrangements. Some clones are lacking; in checked studies, under half of them reflect an unresolved V gene, and why the rest are absent is not known. The V and J calls and clone size were taken over from that table, and D and trimming were inferred from the DNA. The sample table holds about 89,000 clones, of which roughly 9.4% were seen once. Roughly 4.7% of the sample belongs to the ten largest clones.

The research as a whole found: Compared with the roughly 700-donor mean, donors in an Asian-associated ancestry cluster had fewer N-insertions in productive TCRs, according to a later genetic analysis. Most CMV-associated TCR beta chains appeared to be HLA-restricted in a later analysis, and the HLA associations seemed to be driven largely by CMV exposure. Because HLA typing was unavailable for some donors at each locus, only the typed subset was used in association tests. Immune exposure information for the cohort was limited to CMV serostatus. Specific HLA alleles were associated with 16,951 TCR beta sequences at a false discovery rate of 0.05 in a later analysis. The classifier was reported to diagnose cytomegalovirus status with high specificity and sensitivity in both the original and validation cohorts. A further reported finding was that TCR beta sequences accurately predicted the HLA-A and HLA-B alleles for most subjects in the first cohort. Because counts were too low, approximately 18 rarely observed V segments, including chromosome 9 orphons, were excluded from the earlier analysis of roughly 580 of the donors. Several of the top co-occurrence clusters appeared to be linked to parvovirus B19, influenza, CMV and Epstein-Barr virus, according to a later analysis. Three of the identified cytomegalovirus-associated TCR beta chains were confirmed in vitro to be specific for cytomegalovirus antigens. In a later analysis, TCR association rates were found to vary across HLA loci, with the most associated TCRs seen for DRB1 alleles and the fewest for HLA-C alleles. A total of about 180 TCR beta chains were listed by the study as associated with cytomegalovirus. The authors suggested that the approach could potentially be generalized to other disease states and immunological phenotypes. Across donors, most TCR sequences were observed very rarely, whereas some public TCRs were present in many individuals. Presence/absence analyses assumed roughly uniform sequencing depth across donors, an assumption that may not hold. Correlated functional status among segregating V segments might be attributable to linkage disequilibrium, but an unknown experimental factor could not be ruled out. The 87-base-pair reads could not distinguish some IMGT-functional V segments, including TRBV6-2 and TRBV6-3, so those segments were excluded. Strong co-occurrence of HLA alleles, especially DR and DQ, made assigning TCR associations to individual alleles difficult. An association between a missense DCLRE1C variant and V-gene and J-gene trimming of TCR beta chains was found in a later genetic analysis and replicated in an independent cohort. The cohort was sequenced for TCR beta chains only, and without alpha or paired-chain data the features that could be detected were limited. The sequencing pipeline was judged likely to have produced a cluster of highly shared sequence variants as a technical artifact. In a later analysis, HLA-associated TCR beta chains showed more clonal expansion and lower generation probabilities than non-associated chains that were equally common. Broadly in line with IMGT annotations, most TCR beta V segments showed up in productive rearrangements about 87% or about 30% of the time in an earlier analysis of 587 of the donors.

In total, around 600 healthy bone marrow donors made up the cohort. Cohort members were all nominally healthy when sampled, although unrecorded immune exposures were likely present. The donor tested CMV seropositive and was one of the 289 seropositive cohort members. A peripheral blood sample was collected from each donor, and TCR beta sequencing was performed on peripheral blood mononuclear cells. The Qiagen DNeasy Blood Extraction Kit was used to extract genomic DNA from the blood cell samples. This clone was observed a few times. Which antigen it targets is not known. No base quality values were provided; no much bigger clone lies one nucleotide off.

The sample was PBMCs. Rearrangement joined TRBV9 to TRBJ2-1; TRBD2 could be the D gene, as 6 bases match. The receptor was derived from a man aged 50 to 59 in good health and CMV-seropositive. The DNA sequence is TGTGCCAGCAGCGTAACGGGAGATGAGCAGTTCTTC. Its product reads: CASSVTGDEQFF.